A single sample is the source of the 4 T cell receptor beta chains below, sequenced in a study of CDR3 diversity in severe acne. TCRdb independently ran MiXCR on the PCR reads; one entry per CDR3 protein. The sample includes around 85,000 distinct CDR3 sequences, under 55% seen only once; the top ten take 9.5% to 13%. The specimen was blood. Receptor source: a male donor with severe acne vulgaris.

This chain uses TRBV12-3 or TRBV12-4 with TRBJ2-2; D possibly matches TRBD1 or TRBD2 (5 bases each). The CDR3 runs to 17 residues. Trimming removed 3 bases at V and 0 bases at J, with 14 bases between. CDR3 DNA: TGTGCCAGCAGTTTTCTTGGAGAGGGGTCGAACACCGGGGAGCTGTTTTTT. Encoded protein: CASSFLGEGSNTGELFF.

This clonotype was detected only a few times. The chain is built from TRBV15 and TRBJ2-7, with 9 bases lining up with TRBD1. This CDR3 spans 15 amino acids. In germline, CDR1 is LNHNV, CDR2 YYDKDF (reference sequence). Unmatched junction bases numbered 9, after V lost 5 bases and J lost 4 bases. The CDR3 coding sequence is TGTGCCACCAGCCGACCGGGACAGGGTTGGTACGAGCAGTACTTC. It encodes CATSRPGQGWYEQYF.

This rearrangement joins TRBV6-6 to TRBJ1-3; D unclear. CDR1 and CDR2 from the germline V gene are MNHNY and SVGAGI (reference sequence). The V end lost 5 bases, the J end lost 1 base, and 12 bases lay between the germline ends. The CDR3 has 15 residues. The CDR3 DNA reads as TGTGCCAGCAGTAACCCACAGAGGTCTGGAAACACCATATATTTT. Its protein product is CASSNPQRSGNTIYF.

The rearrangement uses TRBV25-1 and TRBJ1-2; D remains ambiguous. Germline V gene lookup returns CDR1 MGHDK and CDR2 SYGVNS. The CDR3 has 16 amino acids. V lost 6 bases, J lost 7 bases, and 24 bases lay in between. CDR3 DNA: TGTGCCAGCAGCCAAGATTCTTGGGCCCCGTCGGCTGGCTACACCTTC. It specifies CASSQDSWAPSAGYTF.